The 7 T cell receptor beta chains listed next were all sequenced from one sample in a study of CD8+ T cells in alopecia areata. Extracted RNA was reverse transcribed into cDNA, the sequencing template. Sequenced by immunoSEQ multiplex PCR; TCRdb stores in-frame clones only, minus some. Here the sample spans 130,000 to 150,000 clones, around 50% being singletons. The specimen was CD4+ T cells sorted from blood. All receptors derive from a human donor with alopecia areata.

This clone is a singleton in its sample. This chain uses TRBV5-1 with TRBJ1-1, with D hard to call. V was cut by 5 bases and J by 4 bases, with 9 bases left in between. Germline V gene lookup returns CDR1 SGHRS and CDR2 YFSETQ. CDR3 length: 12 residues. CDR3 protein: CASSRAATEAFF. CDR3 nucleotides: TGCGCCAGCAGTAGGGCAGCCACTGAAGCTTTCTTT. The entire variable domain, with the rest obtained from reference TRBV5-1 and TRBJ1-1, is as follows: KAGVTQTPRYLIKTRGQQVTLSCSPISGHRSVSWYQQTPGQGLQFLFEYFSETQRNKGNFPGRFSGRQFSNSRSEMNVSTLELGDSALYLCASSRAATEAFFGQGTRLTVV.

V is TRBV30 and J is TRBJ2-1; D not resolved. Germline V gives CDR1 GTSNPN, CDR2 SVGIG (reference sequence). The CDR3 spans 13 residues. V shed 0 bases and J shed 7 bases, with 10 bases lying between them. CDR3 sequence: CAWSVLGRNEQFF. CDR3 nucleotide sequence: TGTGCCTGGAGTGTATTGGGTAGGAATGAGCAGTTCTTC.

In its sample, this clone was seen once. The chain uses TRBV25-1 and TRBJ2-1; D is uncertain. Germline-derived CDR1 and CDR2 are MGHDK and SYGVNS. The CDR3 has 12 amino acids. Trimming cost V 3 bases and J 9 bases, with 9 bases left between them. The chain's CDR3 is CASSDLGREQFF. In DNA form, the CDR3 reads TGTGCCAGCAGTGACCTTGGGCGTGAGCAGTTCTTC.

The CDR3 reads CSVGRDLTYEQYF. The CDR3 nucleotides read TGCAGCGTGGGCCGGGATCTAACCTACGAGCAGTACTTC. The genes are TRBV29-1 and TRBJ2-7; a possible D gene is TRBD2 (5 bases). Trimming left V 6 bases short and J 2 bases short, with 14 bases between. CDR1 and CDR2 from the germline V gene are SQVTM and ANQGSEA. CDR3 length: 13 residues.

This clone occurred a few times. The CDR3 nucleotides read TGTGCCTGGCGACAGGGGCGACGAAACTACAATGAGCAGTTCTTC. This translates into CAWRQGRRNYNEQFF. This chain links TRBV30 with TRBJ2-1; 8 positions agree with TRBD1. The J segment lost 3 bases and the V segment lost 5 bases, leaving 9 bases of the junction unmatched. This CDR3 contains 15 residues. Germline assignment: CDR1 GTSNPN and CDR2 SVGIG (reference sequence).

This chain connects TRBV6-5 to TRBJ1-1; possible D gene TRBD1, 5 bases. V shed 8 bases and J shed 1 base, with 14 bases lying between them. Germline lookup yields CDR1 MNHEY and CDR2 SVGAGI. The CDR3 is made up of 14 amino acids. The CDR3 reads CASRNGAENTEAFF. The CDR3 DNA reads TGTGCCAGCCGGAATGGGGCTGAGAACACTGAAGCTTTCTTT.

This clone was detected a few times. The chain joins TRBV29-1 to TRBJ2-1, with TRBD2 identical over 9 bases. Trimming at V came to 6 bases and at J to 4 bases, leaving 4 bases not matched to a gene. CDR1 is SQVTM, CDR2 ANQGSEA, per germline. The CDR3 is 13 amino acids. As DNA, the CDR3 is TGCAGCGTCTCAACTAGCGGGTACAATGAGCAGTTCTTC. This encodes CSVSTSGYNEQFF.